The present T cell receptor (beta chain) was sequenced within a study of blood T cell repertoires in COVID-19. Sequenced by immunoSEQ multiplex PCR; TCRdb stores in-frame clones only, minus some. Among 350,000 to 450,000 clones, 87% were seen once, and the ten largest hold 2.3%. Sequencing was carried out using peripheral blood. This TCR was recovered from a woman in her sixties or seventies with COVID-19, enrolled during active disease.

CDR3 bases: TGTGCCAGCTCACCCGTAGGGAGCTCTGGAAACACCATATATTTT. Protein sequence: CASSPVGSSGNTIYF. The V gene is TRBV18, the J gene TRBJ1-3; D remains ambiguous. The V and J ends lost 3 bases and 0 bases respectively, with 9 bases between them. CDR1 is KGHSH, CDR2 LQKENI, per germline. The CDR3 has 15 amino acids.